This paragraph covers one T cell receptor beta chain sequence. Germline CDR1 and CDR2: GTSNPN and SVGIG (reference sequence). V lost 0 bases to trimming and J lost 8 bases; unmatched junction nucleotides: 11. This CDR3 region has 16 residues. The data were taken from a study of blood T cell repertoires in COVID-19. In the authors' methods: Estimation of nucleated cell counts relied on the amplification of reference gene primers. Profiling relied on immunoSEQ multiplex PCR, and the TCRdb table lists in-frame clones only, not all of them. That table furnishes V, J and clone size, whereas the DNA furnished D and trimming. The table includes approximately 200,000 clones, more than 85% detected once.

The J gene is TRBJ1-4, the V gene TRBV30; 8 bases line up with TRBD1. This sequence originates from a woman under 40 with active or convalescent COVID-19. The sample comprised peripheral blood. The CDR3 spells CAWSVDRGRGKEKLFF. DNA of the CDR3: TGTGCCTGGAGTGTCGACAGGGGCCGGGGAAAAGAAAAACTGTTTTTT. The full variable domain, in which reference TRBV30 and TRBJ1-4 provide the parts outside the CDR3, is SQTIHQWPATLVQPVGSPLSLECTVEGTSNPNLYWYRQAAGRGLQLLFYSVGIGQISSEVPQNLSASRPQDRQFILSSKKLLLSDSGFYLCAWSVDRGRGKEKLFFGSGTQLSVL.